Following are 29 T cell receptor beta chains from one sample sequenced in a study of PD-1 blockade in classical Hodgkin lymphoma (dated by TCRdb to 2020 to 2021). The time point label on this specimen signifies: cycle 1 day 1 (C1D1), immediately before nivolumab initiation. All trial patients had relapsed after autologous stem cell transplantation, with cohorts A, B and C differing in prior brentuximab vedotin exposure. Library creation used the immunoSEQ multiplex PCR assay. The source is immuneACCESS, and TCRdb retained only in-frame sequences with V and J called. Part of the clones is not carried over; for the studies checked, unresolved V genes explain less than half of this, and the remainder is unexplained. For this sample there are under 45,000 clones; about 74% appear just once. The biggest ten clones account for about a fifth of the sample. The material sequenced was peripheral blood mononuclear cells (PBMCs), taken at baseline. Receptors were obtained from a human donor with classical Hodgkin lymphoma.

The chain has TRBV19 and TRBJ1-2; weak D call: TRBD1 (6 bases). V lost 1 base and J lost 2, with 14 bases in between. The CDR3 loop spans 16 amino acids. The germline V gene encodes CDR1 LNHDA and CDR2 SQIVND (reference sequence). The CDR3 region is CASSIGYRAGNYGYTF. CDR3 in DNA: TGTGCCAGTAGTATAGGCTACAGGGCCGGCAACTATGGCTACACCTTC.

The rearrangement links TRBV18 to TRBJ2-7; a weak D match, TRBD1 (5 bases). V lost 2 bases and J lost 6, with 8 bases in between. Germline V gene lookup returns CDR1 KGHSH and CDR2 LQKENI. CDR3 length: 12 amino acids. The CDR3 loop is CASSPGASEQYF. The CDR3 DNA follows: TGTGCCAGCTCACCAGGGGCTAGCGAGCAGTACTTC. Complete variable domain (other parts from reference TRBV18 and TRBJ2-7): NAGVMQNPRHLVRRRGQEARLRCSPMKGHSHVYWYRQLPEEGLKFMVYLQKENIIDESGMPKERFSAEFPKEGPSILRIQQVVRGDSAAYFCASSPGASEQYFGPGTRLTVT.

This clone has only one observation. This chain uses TRBV27 with TRBJ1-1; D is perhaps TRBD1 (6 bases). V lost 10 bases, J lost 2 bases, and 17 bases lay in between. Germline V gives CDR1 MNHEY, CDR2 SMNVEV (reference sequence). The CDR3 is made up of 14 amino acids. The CDR3 protein is CATRGGALNTEAFF. The CDR3 nucleotides read TGTGCCACCCGGGGGGGCGCGTTAAACACTGAAGCTTTCTTT.

V gene TRBV29-1 combines with J gene TRBJ2-2; 7 positions agree with TRBD1. From germline, CDR1 is SQVTM and CDR2 ANQGSEA. The J segment lost 7 bases and the V segment lost 2 bases, leaving 4 bases of the junction unmatched. The CDR3 is 13 residues long. CDR3 DNA: TGCAGCGTTGAACGACAGGGTGGCGGGGAGCTGTTTTTT. Amino acids: CSVERQGGGELFF.

The V gene is TRBV25-1, the J gene TRBJ2-7; no definite D call. The CDR3 is 12 residues long. CDR1 is MGHDK and CDR2 is SYGVNS in the germline V gene. Trimming pared 8 bases from V and 7 bases from J, leaving 15 bases between. CDR3 DNA sequence: TGTGCCAGCCTGAGTGTCGCTGGAGAGCAGTACTTC. Protein: CASLSVAGEQYF.

The chain recombines TRBV6-6 with TRBJ2-5; D might be TRBD1 (7 bases). CDR3 length: 13 residues. Germline V gene lookup returns CDR1 MNHNY and CDR2 SVGAGI (reference sequence). Trimming took 6 bases from V and 9 from J, leaving 17 bases between them. In nucleotides, the CDR3 is TGTGCCAGCAGCCCGACAGGGTTAGCGGCCCAGTACTTC. Its protein is CASSPTGLAAQYF.

This clone was recorded a few times. The rearrangement joins TRBV6-1 to TRBJ1-1; 8 bases fit TRBD1. The CDR3 extends over 15 amino acids. Germline V lookup: CDR1 MNHNS, CDR2 SASEGT. After removal of 5 bases from V and 1 base from J, the junction contained 6 bases not matched to a gene. DNA for the CDR3: TGTGCCAGCAGTAGACAGGGGCTCGGGAACACTGAAGCTTTCTTT. This codes for CASSRQGLGNTEAFF.

This clone was picked up a small number of times. The gene calls are TRBV6-4 and TRBJ2-3, with TRBD2 matching over 9 bases. The CDR3 is 15 residues long. Germline V gives CDR1 MRHNA, CDR2 SNTAGT. V lost 6 bases and J lost 1; bases outside the gene matches: 5. As DNA, the CDR3 is TGTGCCAGCAGCCATTTAGCGGGGGGCACAGATACGCAGTATTTT. It yields the protein CASSHLAGGTDTQYF.

The chain recombines TRBV7-9 with TRBJ1-2; D is unclear. Germline V CDR1 and CDR2: SEHNR, FQNEAQ (reference sequence). This CDR3 contains 15 residues. Trimming removed 2 bases from V and 6 bases from J, with 16 bases in between. CDR3 loop: CASSLRTRPLDGYTF. CDR3 in DNA: TGTGCCAGCAGCTTAAGAACACGGCCCCTTGATGGCTACACCTTC. Together with reference TRBV7-9 and TRBJ1-2, the CDR3 gives the full variable domain: DTGVSQNPRHKITKRGQNVTFRCDPISEHNRLYWYRQTLGQGPEFLTYFQNEAQLEKSRLLSDRFSAERPKGSFSTLEIQRTEQGDSAMYLCASSLRTRPLDGYTFGSGTRLTVV.

This clone was observed at least ten times. The chain combines TRBV18 with TRBJ2-4, with D possibly being TRBD1 or TRBD2 (5 bases each). The germline V gene encodes CDR1 KGHSH and CDR2 LQKENI. This CDR3 is 18 amino acids long. V lost 4 bases and J lost 0, with 19 bases in between. In DNA, the CDR3 is TGTGCCAGCTCACTTTATGCCGGGACCGAATTAGCCAAAAACATTCAGTACTTC. Its protein is CASSLYAGTELAKNIQYF.

This clone was seen ten or more times. This sequence joins TRBV7-9 and TRBJ2-5, with 10 bases that match TRBD1. This CDR3 contains 14 residues. Germline values: CDR1 SEHNR, CDR2 FQNEAQ (reference sequence). The junction had 8 bases not matched to a gene; V was cut back by 8 bases and J by 5 bases. The CDR3 coding sequence is TGTGCCAGCGCCGACAGGGGGCTTGAGGAGACCCAGTACTTC. This codes for CASADRGLEETQYF.

CDR3 DNA: TGCAGCGCTAACGGGAGGGCAAATGAGCAGTTCTTC. It translates to CSANGRANEQFF. The chain couples TRBV29-1 to TRBJ2-1; 8 bases agree with TRBD2. CDR1 is SQVTM and CDR2 is ANQGSEA in the germline V gene. V was clipped by 7 bases and J by 7 bases; unmatched bases: 6. The CDR3 has 12 amino acids.

The chain joins TRBV2 to TRBJ1-5, with 7 positions matching TRBD1. The CDR3 runs to 13 residues. Germline V gives CDR1 SNHLY, CDR2 FYNNEI. J gave up 8 bases and V 5 bases, and 6 bases lay outside the gene matches. The CDR3 nucleotides read TGTGCCAGCAGTCCACACAGGGGCGAGCCCCAGCATTTT. Translated: CASSPHRGEPQHF.

The chain joins TRBV29-1 to TRBJ2-4; D is perhaps TRBD1 or TRBD2 (5 bases each). Germline values: CDR1 SQVTM, CDR2 ANQGSEA. Trimming left V 3 bases short and J 8 bases short, with 8 bases between. This CDR3 is built from 11 residues. CDR3 sequence (DNA): TGCAGCGTTGATTTGGGGGACATTCAGTACTTC. Amino acid sequence: CSVDLGDIQYF.

The chain employs TRBV6-6 and TRBJ1-1; D is undetermined. The germline V gene has CDR1 MNHNY and CDR2 SVGAGI (reference sequence). V was shortened by 7 bases and J by 0 bases, with 15 bases between the two germline ends. CDR3 length equals 15 residues. The CDR3 region is CASTPNRAMNTEAFF. Written as DNA, the CDR3 is TGTGCCAGCACCCCAAACCGAGCCATGAACACTGAAGCTTTCTTT.

The V and J genes are TRBV28 and TRBJ1-5, with a weak D call TRBD1 (5 bases). The germline V and J ends were trimmed by 4 bases and 3 bases, with 16 bases remaining between them. The CDR3 spans 16 residues. Looked up from germline, CDR1 is MDHEN and CDR2 is SYDVKM. CDR3 DNA sequence: TGTGCCAGCAGTTCGATTGACAGAGACCTCAATCAGCCCCAGCATTTT. Residues: CASSSIDRDLNQPQHF. The full variable domain, in which reference TRBV28 and TRBJ1-5 provide the parts outside the CDR3, is DVKVTQSSRYLVKRTGEKVFLECVQDMDHENMFWYRQDPGLGLRLIYFSYDVKMKEKGDIPEGYSVSREKKERFSLILESASTNQTSMYLCASSSIDRDLNQPQHFGDGTRLSIL.

This clone was seen only once. The CDR3 loop reads CASSYSFGPGTEAFF. CDR3 coding DNA: TGTGCCAGCAGTTACTCGTTCGGGCCTGGGACTGAAGCTTTCTTT. The V call is TRBV6-6, the J call TRBJ1-1, with D unresolved. Germline lookup yields CDR1 MNHNY and CDR2 SVGAGI (reference sequence). V lost 0 bases and J lost 5, with 13 bases in between. The CDR3 spans 15 residues.

The chain links TRBV5-4 to TRBJ2-3; D remains unclear. This CDR3 spans 16 amino acids. CDR1 is SGHNT and CDR2 is YYREEE in the germline V gene (reference sequence). Trimming shortened V by 4 bases and J by 0 bases, and 15 bases separated the two germline ends. As DNA, the CDR3 is TGTGCCAGCAGCCTACGTGGGGTGACAAGCACAGATACGCAGTATTTT. Encoded protein: CASSLRGVTSTDTQYF.

The chain carries TRBV19 and TRBJ2-2; the D is unclear. V lost 7 bases, J lost 1 base, and 19 bases lay in between. CDR3 length: 17 amino acids. The V gene's germline CDR1 is LNHDA and CDR2 SQIVND (reference sequence). The CDR3 DNA sequence: TGTGCCAGTACCTCCGGGCTTCCACGGCTGAACACCGGGGAGCTGTTTTTT. As protein: CASTSGLPRLNTGELFF.

CDR3 loop: CASSKGQGRSNQPQHF. As DNA, the CDR3 is TGTGCCAGCAGCAAGGGACAGGGAAGGAGCAATCAGCCCCAGCATTTT. The chain couples TRBV21-1 to TRBJ1-5; TRBD1 is taken as the D call from the table, unchecked against the DNA. TRBV21-1 is noted as a pseudogene. The CDR3 loop spans 16 amino acids.

This chain links TRBV6-5 with TRBJ1-3, with no clear D. CDR3 length: 15 residues. Germline assignment: CDR1 MNHEY and CDR2 SVGAGI. V lost 7 bases, J lost 0 bases, and 13 bases lay in between. CDR3: CASIDRHSSGNTIYF. Here the CDR3 DNA reads TGTGCCAGCATTGACCGACACTCCTCTGGAAACACCATATATTTT.

The chain joins TRBV7-9 to TRBJ2-3; D gene unclear. Germline V CDR1 and CDR2: SEHNR, FQNEAQ (reference sequence). Trimming removed 4 bases from V and 4 bases from J, with 9 bases in between. The CDR3 is 13 amino acids. CDR3 residues: CASSSQAADTQYF. CDR3 DNA sequence: TGTGCCAGCAGCTCCCAGGCCGCAGATACGCAGTATTTT.

This chain uses TRBV4-1 with TRBJ2-7; 9 bases map to TRBD1. The CDR3 length is 14 residues. The V gene end was trimmed by 0 bases and the J gene end by 6 bases; junction bases not matched to a gene: 3. From germline, CDR1 is MGHRA and CDR2 YSYEKL. Here the CDR3 DNA reads TGCGCCAGCAGCCAAGAAGGACAGGGGATCGAGCAGTACTTC. Its translation is CASSQEGQGIEQYF.

In DNA form, the CDR3 reads TGTGCCAGCAGCTTGGGGGGCACCGGGGAGCTGTTTTTT. It specifies CASSLGGTGELFF. The chain uses TRBV11-2 and TRBJ2-2; maybe TRBD2 (6 bases). CDR3 length: 13 residues. CDR1 and CDR2 (germline): SGHAT, FQNNGV. V gave up 3 bases and J gave up 4 bases, with 6 bases separating them.

J is TRBJ1-1 and V is TRBV19, with D unclear. Looked up from germline, CDR1 is LNHDA and CDR2 is SQIVND (reference sequence). The CDR3 is made up of 14 amino acids. Trimming shortened V by 3 bases and J by 0 bases, and 8 bases separated the two germline ends. The CDR3: CASSIKGMNTEAFF. Here the CDR3 DNA reads TGTGCCAGTAGTATTAAGGGAATGAACACTGAAGCTTTCTTT. The variable domain in full, with the rest retrieved from reference TRBV19 and TRBJ1-1, is DGGITQSPKYLFRKEGQNVTLSCEQNLNHDAMYWYRQDPGQGLRLIYYSQIVNDFQKGDIAEGYSVSREKKESFPLTVTSAQKNPTAFYLCASSIKGMNTEAFFGQGTRLTVV.

This chain joins TRBV7-7 and TRBJ2-5, with D perhaps assigned TRBD1 or TRBD2 (7 bases each). The CDR3 is 15 residues long. Trimming cost V 5 bases and J 4 bases, with 17 bases left between them. Germline loops: CDR1 SSHAT, CDR2 FNYEAQ (reference sequence). The CDR3 nucleotides read TGTGCCAGCAGCCCAAGCGGGGACAGAAGAGAGACCCAGTACTTC. Protein product: CASSPSGDRRETQYF.

The chain joins TRBV27 to TRBJ2-7; D is unclear. Germline V gene data show CDR1 as MNHEY and CDR2 as SMNVEV (reference sequence). The V end lost 2 bases, the J end lost 4 bases, and 6 bases lay between the germline ends. This CDR3 contains 12 residues. The CDR3 reads CASSLTGYEQYF. CDR3 nucleotide sequence: TGTGCCAGCAGTTTAACTGGGTACGAGCAGTACTTC.

The CDR3 is CASSLSWTPGAGELFF. Written as DNA, the CDR3 is TGTGCCAGCAGCTTAAGTTGGACACCCGGCGCCGGGGAGCTGTTTTTT. J is TRBJ2-2 and V is TRBV7-9, with TRBD1 as a possible D gene (5 bases). V was shortened by 2 bases and J by 6 bases, with 16 bases between the two germline ends. This CDR3 has 16 amino acids. Germline V gene data show CDR1 as SEHNR and CDR2 as FQNEAQ (reference sequence).

As to this clone: In the same sample, other DNA sequences code for this CDR3. The chain joins TRBV30 to TRBJ1-3; D call uncertain. The CDR3 sequence is 15 residues long. V lost 3 bases and J 0 bases, leaving 12 bases between the germline ends. Germline CDR1 is GTSNPN and CDR2 is SVGIG (reference sequence). In DNA, the CDR3 is TGTGCCTGGAGCAGAGACTCAGGCTCTGGAAACACCATATATTTT. Protein: CAWSRDSGSGNTIYF.